These T cell receptor beta chains were read from a single sample in a study of molecular identifiers for immune sequencing clone quantification. Each CDR3 protein is one row after TCRdb ran MiXCR on the PCR reads. The table lists 490,000 or so distinct CDR3 sequences, about 21% of them singletons, with roughly 0.81% in the top ten. The material sequenced was naive CD8+ T cells from blood, with Jurkat cell RNA spiked in. All receptors derive from a human donor in good health. Some libraries in this study had Jurkat cell RNA spiked in. The CDR3 runs from the conserved cysteine through the conserved F or W. A D gene is named only where the DNA matches it firmly. Not every row has a clone size; where given, it reads once, few, many or a size class.

J gene,V gene,D gene,clone size,CDR3 protein,CDR3 DNA
TRBJ2-3,TRBV15,TRBD2,many,CATSRRTSGRSTDTQYF,TGTGCCACCAGCAGGAGGACTAGCGGGCGATCCACAGATACGCAGTATTTT
TRBJ1-2,TRBV12-3/TRBV12-4,NA,many,CASSFRVGGLSGYTF,TGTGCCAGCAGTTTTCGCGTTGGGGGGTTGAGTGGCTACACCTTC
TRBJ1-1,TRBV30,NA,many,CAWSESRGTEAFF,TGTGCCTGGAGTGAGAGTCGGGGTACTGAAGCTTTCTTT
TRBJ2-6,TRBV3-1,TRBD1,NA,CASSPRQGAIGANVLTF,TGTGCCAGCAGCCCACGACAGGGGGCTATAGGGGCCAACGTCCTGACTTTC
TRBJ2-1,TRBV15,TRBD2,few,CATSRVAGEYNEQFF,TGTGCCACCAGCAGAGTAGCGGGGGAATACAATGAGCAGTTCTTC
TRBJ2-3,TRBV28,NA,many,CASSLYGSTSTDTQYF,TGTGCCAGCAGCCTATACGGATCGACTAGCACAGATACGCAGTATTTT
TRBJ2-7,TRBV27,TRBD2,NA,CASSLTSGQYEQYF,TGTGCCAGCAGTCTGACTAGCGGCCAGTACGAGCAGTACTTC
TRBJ1-1,TRBV7-9,NA,many,CASVATRGHTEAFF,TGTGCCAGCGTCGCTACCCGGGGGCACACTGAAGCTTTCTTT
TRBJ2-7,TRBV3-1,TRBD2,few,CASSQEASGRDEQYF,TGTGCCAGCAGCCAAGAGGCTAGCGGAAGGGACGAGCAGTACTTC
TRBJ1-1,TRBV27,NA,many,CASATRTTEAFF,TGTGCCAGCGCTACTAGGACAACTGAAGCTTTCTTT
TRBJ2-7,TRBV9,TRBD1,few,CASSNTGDSYEQYF,TGTGCCAGCAGCAACACAGGGGACTCCTACGAGCAGTACTTC
TRBJ1-1,TRBV2,TRBD1,few,CARQGTWNTEAFF,TGTGCGCGACAGGGGACGTGGAACACTGAAGCTTTCTTT
TRBJ1-4,TRBV5-6,TRBD1,NA,CASSQGTVTNEKLFF,TGTGCCAGCAGCCAAGGGACAGTAACTAATGAAAAACTGTTTTTT
TRBJ2-2,TRBV4-3,NA,NA,CASSQDLWRENTGELFF,TGCGCTAGCAGCCAAGATCTGTGGAGGGAGAACACCGGGGAGCTGTTTTTT
TRBJ2-7,TRBV20-1,TRBD2,NA,CGARWPGTSYEQYF,TGCGGTGCTAGGTGGCCCGGGACTAGCTACGAGCAGTACTTC
TRBJ2-2,TRBV9,NA,many,CASSVGSGYTGELFF,TGTGCCAGCAGCGTAGGGAGCGGCTACACCGGGGAGCTGTTTTTT